Listed below are T cell receptor beta chains from one sample, sequenced in a study of cytomegalovirus exposure and HLA in healthy donors. Libraries were prepared by immunoSEQ multiplex PCR; TCRdb keeps only in-frame clonotypes and omits some of them. The repertoire has 90,000 to 140,000 clones, 70% to 80% of them found once; the top ten carry approximately 2%. The specimen sequenced was PBMCs. The receptors shown here come from a young man in good health and CMV-seronegative. Each CDR3 is given with its conserved first and last residue. Fields, in order: D gene, clone size, V gene, J gene, CDR3 DNA, CDR3 protein. The D gene is left open where the match is weak. Size tells how often a clone was seen (once, few, many) or the class of an expanded clone, and some rows leave it out.

d_gene: TRBD2; abundance: -; v_gene: TRBV28; j_gene: TRBJ2-3; CDR3nt: TGTGCCAGCAGTGCGAGCGGGATAACAGATACGCAGTATTTT; CDR3aa: CASSASGITDTQYF
d_gene: -; abundance: -; v_gene: TRBV5-1; j_gene: TRBJ2-7; CDR3nt: TGCGCCAGCAGCTTGGTACATGAGGGTATGGAAAACGAGAGGCAGTACTTC; CDR3aa: CASSLVHEGMENERQYF
d_gene: -; abundance: -; v_gene: TRBV6-5; j_gene: TRBJ1-5; CDR3nt: TGTGCCAGCACCCCGGGAGGAGGGCAGCCCCAGCATTTT; CDR3aa: CASTPGGGQPQHF
d_gene: -; abundance: -; v_gene: TRBV5-1; j_gene: TRBJ2-1; CDR3nt: TGCGCCAGCAGCTTGGAGGGCTGGCGGGGGCAACCCAATGAGCAGTTCTTC; CDR3aa: CASSLEGWRGQPNEQFF
d_gene: -; abundance: -; v_gene: TRBV9; j_gene: TRBJ1-5; CDR3nt: TGTGCCAGCAGCCCCCCGCAGGTTGACCAGCCCCAGCATTTT; CDR3aa: CASSPPQVDQPQHF
d_gene: -; abundance: -; v_gene: TRBV7-3; j_gene: TRBJ2-5; CDR3nt: TGTGCCAGCCATTCCCCCGGGGAGACCCAGTACTTC; CDR3aa: CASHSPGETQYF
d_gene: -; abundance: -; v_gene: TRBV7-9; j_gene: TRBJ1-2; CDR3nt: TGTGCCAGCACCTCAGTGCAGGGGCATGGCTACACCTTC; CDR3aa: CASTSVQGHGYTF
d_gene: -; abundance: -; v_gene: TRBV7-2; j_gene: TRBJ1-4; CDR3nt: TGTGCCAGCAGCCCACGGGGGGAGGTGAAGGAAAAACTGTTTTTT; CDR3aa: CASSPRGEVKEKLFF
d_gene: -; abundance: -; v_gene: TRBV1; j_gene: TRBJ2-1; CDR3nt: TGCACCAGCAGCCAAATACTAGACAGGGCCACGTACTCCAATGAGCAGTTCTTC; CDR3aa: CTSSQILDRATYSNEQFF
d_gene: -; abundance: -; v_gene: TRBV25-1; j_gene: TRBJ2-7; CDR3nt: TGTGCCAGCAGTGAATTCGGGACTTACGAGCAGTACTTC; CDR3aa: CASSEFGTYEQYF
d_gene: TRBD1; abundance: -; v_gene: TRBV6-6; j_gene: TRBJ1-5; CDR3nt: TGTGCCAGCAGCCTGACAGGGGGCACGGGTCAGCCCCAGCATTTT; CDR3aa: CASSLTGGTGQPQHF
d_gene: TRBD2; abundance: -; v_gene: TRBV5-1; j_gene: TRBJ2-7; CDR3nt: TGCGCCAGCAGCGTGACTAGCGGGAGTTCCTACGAGCAGTACTTC; CDR3aa: CASSVTSGSSYEQYF
d_gene: -; abundance: -; v_gene: TRBV7-3; j_gene: TRBJ2-7; CDR3nt: TGTGCCAGCAGCTTAGGATCTGCGGGCTACGAGCAGTACTTC; CDR3aa: CASSLGSAGYEQYF
d_gene: TRBD1; abundance: -; v_gene: TRBV7-2; j_gene: TRBJ1-5; CDR3nt: TGTGCCAGCAGCTTAGTTGGGACAGGGGATCAGCCCCAGCATTTT; CDR3aa: CASSLVGTGDQPQHF
d_gene: TRBD1; abundance: -; v_gene: TRBV7-3; j_gene: TRBJ2-3; CDR3nt: TGTGCCAGCAGCCTAGGGGGCAACACAGATACGCAGTATTTT; CDR3aa: CASSLGGNTDTQYF
d_gene: TRBD2; abundance: -; v_gene: TRBV5-1; j_gene: TRBJ2-5; CDR3nt: TGCGCCAGCAGCCCCACCGGGGGGAGGGGAGAGACCCAGTACTTC; CDR3aa: CASSPTGGRGETQYF
d_gene: -; abundance: -; v_gene: TRBV30; j_gene: TRBJ1-1; CDR3nt: TGTGCCTGGAGCGATCGGGGTTCAATGAACACTGAAGCTTTCTTT; CDR3aa: CAWSDRGSMNTEAFF
d_gene: -; abundance: -; v_gene: TRBV23-1; j_gene: TRBJ1-5; CDR3nt: TGCGCCAGCAGCAGAACAGGGTGGATTCATCCCCAGCATTTT; CDR3aa: CASSRTGWIHPQHF
d_gene: TRBD2; abundance: -; v_gene: TRBV10-1; j_gene: TRBJ2-5; CDR3nt: TGCGCCAGCAGTGACCTGAATTCCGGGACTAGCGGGGGGGCCGAAGAGACCCAGTACTTC; CDR3aa: CASSDLNSGTSGGAEETQYF
d_gene: TRBD2; abundance: -; v_gene: TRBV2; j_gene: TRBJ2-1; CDR3nt: TGTGCCAGCAGTGGGTTACTAGCGGGGACTCTTTTGAGCTCCTACAATGAGCAGTTCTTC; CDR3aa: CASSGLLAGTLLSSYNEQFF
d_gene: -; abundance: -; v_gene: TRBV7-2; j_gene: TRBJ2-3; CDR3nt: TGTGCCAGCAGCCCACAGGCGCCTAGGGCCCCGGGTGAAGATACGCAGTATTTT; CDR3aa: CASSPQAPRAPGEDTQYF
d_gene: -; abundance: -; v_gene: TRBV9; j_gene: TRBJ1-2; CDR3nt: TGTGCCAGCAGCGCGACCTTACAGGGAAACTATGGCTACACCTTC; CDR3aa: CASSATLQGNYGYTF
d_gene: TRBD1; abundance: once; v_gene: TRBV6-4; j_gene: TRBJ2-7; CDR3nt: TGTGCCAGCCCTCCCCTTGAGGGGGCGAAATCCTACGAGCAGTACTTC; CDR3aa: CASPPLEGAKSYEQYF
d_gene: -; abundance: few; v_gene: TRBV6-5; j_gene: TRBJ2-2; CDR3nt: TGTGCCAGCAGTTACTCGAGGGGGGGTTTCCCTGGGGAGCTGTTTTTT; CDR3aa: CASSYSRGGFPGELFF
d_gene: -; abundance: -; v_gene: TRBV4-3; j_gene: TRBJ2-5; CDR3nt: TGCGCCAGCAGCCAAGATCTGCGGGAGACCCAGTACTTC; CDR3aa: CASSQDLRETQYF
d_gene: -; abundance: -; v_gene: TRBV7-9; j_gene: TRBJ1-1; CDR3nt: TGTGCCAGCAGCTATGGGACATTGAACACTGAAGCTTTCTTT; CDR3aa: CASSYGTLNTEAFF
d_gene: TRBD1; abundance: -; v_gene: TRBV7-7; j_gene: TRBJ2-3; CDR3nt: TGTGCCAGCAGCTCGGGACAGGGTGTCACAGATACGCAGTATTTT; CDR3aa: CASSSGQGVTDTQYF
d_gene: TRBD2; abundance: -; v_gene: TRBV7-6; j_gene: TRBJ2-5; CDR3nt: TGTGCCAGCAGCTTAGACTACGGCCCGGGGGGAAAGACCCAGTACTTC; CDR3aa: CASSLDYGPGGKTQYF
d_gene: -; abundance: -; v_gene: TRBV9; j_gene: TRBJ1-6; CDR3nt: TGTGCCAGCAGCCCCCGCATAGTTCAGGATTCACCCCTCCACTTT; CDR3aa: CASSPRIVQDSPLHF